This TCR beta chain was observed in a study of blood T cell repertoires in COVID-19. Study details: The United States, Italy and Spain supplied acute and convalescent COVID-19 samples. T cells, B-cell-depleted T cells, or PBMCs provided the cDNA or gDNA that served as material.

In the study's own analysis: The authors estimated nucleated cell counts from reference gene primer amplification. Here immunoSEQ multiplex PCR was the method, and the copy in TCRdb shows in-frame clones only, minus some. D and trimming were read from the DNA, whereas the V and J calls and clone size are those reported in that table. The sample shows around 130,000 clones, roughly 90% of them seen only once. The CDR3 spans 18 residues. Per germline, CDR1 SEHNR and CDR2 FQNEAQ (reference sequence). V lost 5 bases to trimming and J lost 0 bases, with 22 bases between them. The rearrangement uses TRBV7-9 and TRBJ2-5; tentatively, D is TRBD2 (6 bases). The sequence derives from a man between 70 and 80 years old with active COVID-19. The sample consisted of peripheral blood. CDR3 sequence (DNA): TGTGCCAGCAGCCCATCCCGCCAACTAGCCGCGTACCAAGAGACCCAGTACTTC. It specifies CASSPSRQLAAYQETQYF.